The T cell receptor beta chain under discussion was sequenced for a study of sequential checkpoint blockade in melanoma (dated by TCRdb to the late 2010s). Concerning the study at large: Using 1:1 randomization, the trial assigned patients either to first-line nivolumab followed by ipilimumab (arm A) or to ipilimumab followed by nivolumab (arm B). Maintenance nivolumab was given following each of the two trial sequences.

Turning to this clone: The clone's antigen remains unknown. No much larger clone is present one base from it, and per-base qualities are unavailable.

The immunoSEQ Assay was used to immunosequence TCRbeta CDR3 regions from genomic DNA. Before high-throughput sequencing, genomic DNA was amplified using bias-controlled multiplex PCR. On the study's bioinformatics: To quantify the absolute abundance of each unique TCRbeta CDR3 region, the sequences were collapsed and filtered. Clonality, defined as 1 minus Pielou's evenness, was calculated using only productive rearrangements. A previously published method was used to identify clones with significantly greater frequencies in on-treatment samples than in baseline samples. This is the immuneACCESS table as TCRdb keeps it, with only in-frame sequences that have V and J called. A part of the clones is gone; compared with another copy, unresolved V genes explain less than half, and the rest is unexplained. That table gives V, J and clone size, and the DNA gave D and trimming. In all, the sample holds about 17,000 clones, and roughly 71% of those were seen once. The ten top clones hold 11% of the sample.

Study-wide findings and limitations: Larger, independent patient cohorts are needed to validate the response-prediction model that combines TCR metrics and mutation burden.

This specimen's treatment or condition label, interpreted: randomized to nivolumab then ipilimumab (arm A) or the reverse (arm B). Prior DNA-damaging chemotherapy had not been received by any trial patient. Live CD3+CD8+ cells negative for CD19 and CD56 were sorted from thawed PBMCs on a FACS Aria II flow cytometer. Samples came from patients with melanoma in CheckMate 064, a randomized, open-label phase II trial of sequential checkpoint blockade. Leukapheresis was used to collect peripheral blood mononuclear cells, which were then purified with Ficoll-Paque and frozen in human serum with roughly 9% DMSO. Purity of sorted blood CD3+CD8+ cells was verified at >95% immediately after sorting, followed by DNA extraction. Inclusive of the bounding cysteine and phenylalanine, the CDR3 is 12 residues long. Only the CDR3 DNA stays, 36 bases, in frame from base 1. The germline V gene encodes CDR1 MNHEY and CDR2 SMNVEV (reference sequence). V is clipped by 6 bases and J by 4 bases, and the sequence between their germline boundaries is 7 bases long.

The clonotype originates from a human donor with melanoma. The material sequenced was CD8+ T cells sorted from blood (inferred from file names), taken from a patient given nivolumab and ipilimumab in sequence. The chain joins TRBV27 to TRBJ1-5; no D gene call is confident. The CDR3 reads as follows: CASRHTNQPQHF. The bases are TGTGCCAGCAGGCATACTAATCAGCCCCAGCATTTT.